The source of this TCR beta chain is a study of Graves' ophthalmopathy and Graves' hyperthyroidism. Using RNA transcripts, the TCR beta CDR3 regions were amplified. Second-round multiplex PCR came after first-round RT-PCR with HTBI primers. TCRdb re-derived calls from the multiplex PCR reads in MiXCR, one entry per CDR3 protein. The repertoire includes under 800,000 distinct CDR3 sequences, 20% to 25% of them detected once, and roughly 6.9% sits in the top ten. V gave up 1 base and J gave up 1 base, with 7 bases separating them. Germline CDR1 and CDR2: MDHEN and SYDVKM. This CDR3 is built from 14 residues. At least ten counts were recorded for this clonotype. Antigen specificity is unknown. Study observations and caveats: A classifier, a 13-signature model, separated ophthalmopathy from stable hyperthyroidism with approximately 87% sensitivity and less than 83% specificity.

Excluded were patients with other autoimmune diseases, uncontrolled infections, pregnancy or lactation. The gene calls are TRBV28 and TRBJ1-1; D is ambiguous. The specimen sequenced was peripheral blood. The clonotype comes from a woman under 30 with stable Graves' hyperthyroidism. Some clones in this sample may be carry-over from other donors' samples. CDR3 sequence: CASSLLTANTEAFF. The CDR3, as DNA: TGTGCCAGCAGTTTATTGACTGCGAACACTGAAGCTTTCTTT.